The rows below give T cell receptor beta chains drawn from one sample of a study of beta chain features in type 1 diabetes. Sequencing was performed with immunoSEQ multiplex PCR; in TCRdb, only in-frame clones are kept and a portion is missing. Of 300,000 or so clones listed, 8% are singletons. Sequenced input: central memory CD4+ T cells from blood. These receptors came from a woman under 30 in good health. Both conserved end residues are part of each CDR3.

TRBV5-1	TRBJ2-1	CASGLAGNSYNEQFF
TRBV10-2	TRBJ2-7	CASTSAGAYEQYF
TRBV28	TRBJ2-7	CASSRWDTSYEQYF
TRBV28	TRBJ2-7	CASSFTGGFYEQYF
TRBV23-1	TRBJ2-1	CASSRERIVTGEQFF
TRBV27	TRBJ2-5	CASSLDLGETQYF
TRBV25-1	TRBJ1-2	CASSESWMTGVGYGYTF
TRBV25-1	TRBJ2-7	CASSDRHSDRGEGEQYF
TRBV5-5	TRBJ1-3	CASSRGNSGAGNTIYF
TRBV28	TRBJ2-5	CASSPSGRGGSETQYF
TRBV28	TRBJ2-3	CASSTTSFLLAGASRDTQYF
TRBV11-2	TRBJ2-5	CASSLGVRAGGRETQYF
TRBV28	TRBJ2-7	CASSLKREQYF
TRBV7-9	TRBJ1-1	CASKGSAMNTEAFF
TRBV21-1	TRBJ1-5	CASSKLGGGRNQPQHF
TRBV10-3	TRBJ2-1	CAISNRRGDEQFF
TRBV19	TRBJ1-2	CASSISGKDGYTF
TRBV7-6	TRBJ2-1	CASSLVGGGEQFF
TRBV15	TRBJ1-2	CATSKGQGLNYGYTF
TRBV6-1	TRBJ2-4	CASRLQGPRDIQYF
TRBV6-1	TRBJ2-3	CASSELRELTDTQYF
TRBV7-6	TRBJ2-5	CASSSGQGQGETQYF
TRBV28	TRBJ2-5	CASSSNLRPTRSETQYF
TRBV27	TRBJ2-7	CASSLAGTYEQYF
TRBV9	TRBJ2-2	CASSVGVAGVTGELFF
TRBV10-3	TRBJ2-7	CAISKSTGGDYEQYF
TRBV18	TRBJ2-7	CASSPRSSYEQYF
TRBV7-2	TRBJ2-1	CASSSGPSVFF
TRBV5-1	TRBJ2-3	CASSSGQTSTDTQYF
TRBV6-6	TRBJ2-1	CASSYERFSYNEQFF
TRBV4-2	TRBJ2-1	CASSQDWAGLSNEQFF
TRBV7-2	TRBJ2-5	CASSLVTGKETQYF
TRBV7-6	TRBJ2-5	CASSFGHQETQYF
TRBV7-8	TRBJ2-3	CASSFDTDTQYF
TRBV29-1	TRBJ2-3	CSVFSGLGTDTQYF
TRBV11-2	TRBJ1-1	CASSLGFQIPNTEAFF
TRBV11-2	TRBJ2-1	CASSPRLAGLYNEQFF
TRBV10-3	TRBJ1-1	CAISEDGLNTEAFF
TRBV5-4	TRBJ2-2	CASSRQGAGAGELFF
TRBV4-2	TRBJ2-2	CASSPTTANTGELFF
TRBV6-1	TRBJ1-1	CASRTTVYTEAFF
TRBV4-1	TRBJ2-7	CASSQVQGSYEQYF
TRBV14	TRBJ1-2	CASSPRTTGGYTF
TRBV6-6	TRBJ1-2	CASSGGHNYGYTF
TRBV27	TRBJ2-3	CASSSDPAFTDTQYF
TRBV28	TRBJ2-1	CASSLLAIIGEQFF
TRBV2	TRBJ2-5	CASRLQGGGETQYF
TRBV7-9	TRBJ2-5	CASSLTSVETQYF
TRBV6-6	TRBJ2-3	CASSYVDTQYF
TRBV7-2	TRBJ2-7	CASSSKTSGTYEQYF